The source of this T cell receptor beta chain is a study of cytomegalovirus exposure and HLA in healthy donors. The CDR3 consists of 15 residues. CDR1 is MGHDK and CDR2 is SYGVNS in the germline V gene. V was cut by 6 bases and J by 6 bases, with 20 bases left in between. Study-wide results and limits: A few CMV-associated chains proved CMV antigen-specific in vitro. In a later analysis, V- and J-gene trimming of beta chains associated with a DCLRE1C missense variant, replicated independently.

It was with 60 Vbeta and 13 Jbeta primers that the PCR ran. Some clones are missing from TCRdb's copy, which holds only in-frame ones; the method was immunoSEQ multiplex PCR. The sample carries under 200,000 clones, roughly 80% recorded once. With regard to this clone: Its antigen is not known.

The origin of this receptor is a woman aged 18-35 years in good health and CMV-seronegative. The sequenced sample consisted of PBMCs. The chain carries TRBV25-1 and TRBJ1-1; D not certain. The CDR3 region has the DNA TGTGCCAGCAGCCCCTCCTCAGCGATTTCCTCTGAAGCTTTCTTT. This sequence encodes CASSPSSAISSEAFF.